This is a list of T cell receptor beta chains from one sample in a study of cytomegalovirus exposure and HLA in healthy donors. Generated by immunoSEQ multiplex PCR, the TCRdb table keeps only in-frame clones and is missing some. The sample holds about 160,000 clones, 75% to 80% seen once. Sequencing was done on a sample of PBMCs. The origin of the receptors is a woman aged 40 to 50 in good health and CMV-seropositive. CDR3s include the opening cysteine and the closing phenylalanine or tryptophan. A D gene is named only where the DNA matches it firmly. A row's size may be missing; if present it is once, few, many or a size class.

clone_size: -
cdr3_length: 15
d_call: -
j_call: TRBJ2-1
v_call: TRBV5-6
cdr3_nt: TGTGCCAGCAGCTTAAGGGGGGGGGCCTACAATGAGCAGTTCTTC
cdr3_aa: CASSLRGGAYNEQFF

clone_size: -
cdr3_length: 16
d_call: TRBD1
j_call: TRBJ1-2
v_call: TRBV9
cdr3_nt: TGTGCCAGCAGCCCTCTTCAGGGGGTGAGCAACTATGGCTACACCTTC
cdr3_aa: CASSPLQGVSNYGYTF

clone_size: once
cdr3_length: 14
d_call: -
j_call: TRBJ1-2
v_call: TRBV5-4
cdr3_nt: TGTGCCAGCAGCTTGGATTTTTCAACGGATGGCTACACCTTC
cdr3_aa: CASSLDFSTDGYTF

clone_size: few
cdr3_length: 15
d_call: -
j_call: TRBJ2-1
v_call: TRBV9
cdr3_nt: TGTGCCAGCAGCGTAGGGCAGTGGACATACAATGAGCAGTTCTTC
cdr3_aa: CASSVGQWTYNEQFF

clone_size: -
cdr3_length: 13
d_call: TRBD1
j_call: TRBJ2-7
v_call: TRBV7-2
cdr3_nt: TGTGCCAGCAGCGCACGACAGGGCTACGAGCAGTACTTC
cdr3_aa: CASSARQGYEQYF

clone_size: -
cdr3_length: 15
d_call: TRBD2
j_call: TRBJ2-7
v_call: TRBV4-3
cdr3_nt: TGCGCCAGCAGCCAAGAAGGCGGGAGGGCCGGAGAGCAGTACTTC
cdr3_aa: CASSQEGGRAGEQYF

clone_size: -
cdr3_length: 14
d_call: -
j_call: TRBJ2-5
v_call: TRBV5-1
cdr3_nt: TGCGCCAGCAGCTTGGGGGGGCTCGGGGAGACCCAGTACTTC
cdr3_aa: CASSLGGLGETQYF

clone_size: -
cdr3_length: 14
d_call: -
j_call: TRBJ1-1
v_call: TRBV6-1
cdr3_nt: TGTGCCAGCATAGAAGGGGCCGGACGGACTGAAGCTTTCTTT
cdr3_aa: CASIEGAGRTEAFF

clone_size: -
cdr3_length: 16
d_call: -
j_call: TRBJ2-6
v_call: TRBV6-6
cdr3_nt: TGTGCCAGCAGTTATTTGGCCTCCTCTGGGGCCAACGTCCTGACTTTC
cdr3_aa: CASSYLASSGANVLTF

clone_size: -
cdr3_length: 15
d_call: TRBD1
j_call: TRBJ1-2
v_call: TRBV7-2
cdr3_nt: TGTGCCAGCAGCTCTGGAGGACAGGGCGGTTACGGCTACACCTTC
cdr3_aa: CASSSGGQGGYGYTF

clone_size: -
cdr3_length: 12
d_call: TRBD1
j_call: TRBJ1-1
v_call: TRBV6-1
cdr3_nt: TGTGCCGGAAGACAGGGGCCCACTGAAGCTTTCTTT
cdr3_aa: CAGRQGPTEAFF

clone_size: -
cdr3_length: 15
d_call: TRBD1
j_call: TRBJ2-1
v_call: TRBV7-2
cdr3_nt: TGTGCCAGCAGCACGGGACAGGCCCCCTACAATGAGCAGTTCTTC
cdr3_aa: CASSTGQAPYNEQFF

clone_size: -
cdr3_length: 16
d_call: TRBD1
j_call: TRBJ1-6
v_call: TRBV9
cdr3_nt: TGTGCCAGCAGCGTAGGGGGACAGCCAAGTAATTCACCCCTCCACTTT
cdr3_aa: CASSVGGQPSNSPLHF

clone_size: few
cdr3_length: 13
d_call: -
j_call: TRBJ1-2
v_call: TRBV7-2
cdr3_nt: TGTGCCAGCAGCCGAATGGGGGAGGGAGGCTACACCTTC
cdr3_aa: CASSRMGEGGYTF

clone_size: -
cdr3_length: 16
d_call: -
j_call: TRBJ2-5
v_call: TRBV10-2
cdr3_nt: TGCGCCAGCAGTGATCCGGGTCAGGGCGGGAAAGAGACCCAGTACTTC
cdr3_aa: CASSDPGQGGKETQYF

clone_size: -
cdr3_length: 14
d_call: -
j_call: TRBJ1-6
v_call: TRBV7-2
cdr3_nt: TGTGCCAGCAGCCCGGGTCCAGGGGATTCACCCCTCCACTTT
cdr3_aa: CASSPGPGDSPLHF

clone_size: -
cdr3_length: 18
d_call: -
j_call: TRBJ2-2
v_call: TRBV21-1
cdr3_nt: TGTGCCAGCAGCAAAGGAAGACTAGCGGGAGATAACACCGGGGAGCTGTTTTTT
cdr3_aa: CASSKGRLAGDNTGELFF

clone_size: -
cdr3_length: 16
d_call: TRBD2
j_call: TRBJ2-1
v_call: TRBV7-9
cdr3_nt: TGTGCCAGCAGCTTAGTGGGGGGGGGAGCCAACAATGAGCAGTTCTTC
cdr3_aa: CASSLVGGGANNEQFF

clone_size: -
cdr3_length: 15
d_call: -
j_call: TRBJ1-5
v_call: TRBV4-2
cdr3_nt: TGTGCCAGCAGCCAAGATGCGGGAGGAATCGGTCCCCAGCATTTT
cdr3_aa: CASSQDAGGIGPQHF

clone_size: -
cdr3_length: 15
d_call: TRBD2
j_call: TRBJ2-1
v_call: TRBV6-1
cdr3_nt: TGTGCCAGCACAGGAACTAGCGGGGTTACCAATGAGCAGTTCTTC
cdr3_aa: CASTGTSGVTNEQFF

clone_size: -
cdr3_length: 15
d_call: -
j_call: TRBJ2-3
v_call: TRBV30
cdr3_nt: TGTGCCTGGAGTGGACAGGACACTAGCACAGATACGCAGTATTTT
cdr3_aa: CAWSGQDTSTDTQYF

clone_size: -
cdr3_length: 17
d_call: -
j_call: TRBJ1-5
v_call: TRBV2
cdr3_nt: TGTGCCAGCAGTGTTATTTCGACAGTAATAAGCAATCAGCCCCAGCATTTT
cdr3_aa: CASSVISTVISNQPQHF